These 15 T cell receptor beta chains share one sample of origin, sequenced in a study of post-analysis software for immune sequencing data. Study-wide results and caveats: When patients were compared with controls, five TRBV segments were more frequent, TRBV5-6, TRBV5-1 and TRBV20-1 among them.

cDNA libraries for TCR beta contained unique molecular identifiers. TCRdb itself ran the PCR reads through MiXCR, one entry per CDR3 protein. Of 650,000 to 850,000 distinct CDR3 sequences listed, roughly 50% are singletons. Antigen specificity for these receptors is unknown. The sequenced sample consisted of blood. The receptors come from a girl between 5 and 17 years old with multiple sclerosis.

As to this clonotype: A junction boundary mismatches the germline segment, possibly from a read error. The chain recombines TRBV15 with TRBJ1-5; TRBD1 might be the D (6 bases). Germline assignment: CDR1 LNHNV and CDR2 YYDKDF (reference sequence). The CDR3 covers 16 residues. The CDR3 coding sequence is TGTGCCACCGGCAGGGGCTCGGGGGGGTATAATCAGCCCCAGCATTTT. It translates to CATGRGSGGYNQPQHF.

This chain uses TRBV7-2 with TRBJ2-3; 10 positions agree with TRBD2. The CDR3 has 22 amino acids. Germline lookup yields CDR1 SGHTA and CDR2 FQGNSA. Trimming took 0 bases from V and 0 from J; bases not matched to a gene: 18. The CDR3 loop is CASSLAAFLGLADSTSTDTQYF. The CDR3 DNA is TGTGCCAGCAGCTTAGCCGCTTTTCTAGGACTAGCGGATTCAACTAGCACAGATACGCAGTATTTT. The full variable domain, completed using reference TRBV7-2 and TRBJ2-3, is GAGVSQSPSNKVTEKGKDVELRCDPISGHTALYWYRQSLGQGLEFLIYFQGNSAPDKSGLPSDRFSAERTGGSVSTLTIQRTQQEDSAVYLCASSLAAFLGLADSTSTDTQYFGPGTRLTVL.

This clonotype was counted only a few times. The chain carries TRBV5-1 and TRBJ2-5, with TRBD2 identical over 12 bases. The DNA end lines up better with TRBJ2-7; the J call may be wrong. This CDR3 is built from 16 residues. CDR1 and CDR2 (germline): SGHRS, YFSETQ. CDR3 sequence: CASSLEASGRVHEQYF. The CDR3 nucleotides are TGCGCCAGCAGCTTGGAGGCTAGCGGGAGGGTCCACGAGCAGTACTTC.

This chain connects TRBV24-1 to TRBJ2-5, with D perhaps TRBD1 (5 bases). V was trimmed by 3 bases and J by 3 bases, leaving 7 bases between them. The germline V gene has CDR1 KGHDR and CDR2 SFDVKD. The CDR3 spans 13 residues. In DNA form, the CDR3 reads TGTGCCACCAGTGATGGACACGAAGAGACCCAGTACTTC. This codes for CATSDGHEETQYF.

This clonotype has only a few counts. The genes are TRBV29-1 and TRBJ1-4, with D tentatively TRBD1 (5 bases). CDR1 is SQVTM, CDR2 ANQGSEA, per germline. V lost 7 bases and J lost 8, with 23 bases in between. The CDR3 sequence is 15 residues long. DNA for the CDR3: TGCAGCGCGGGTGGGCGAAGGGGCGGAGAGGAAAAACTGTTTTTT. Translated, it gives CSAGGRRGGEEKLFF.

The genes are TRBV20-1 and TRBJ1-6; 7 bases map to TRBD1. Looked up from germline, CDR1 is DFQATT and CDR2 is SNEGSKA (reference sequence). The CDR3 runs 18 residues. Trimming at V came to 1 base and at J to 3 bases, leaving 12 bases not matched to a gene. Here the CDR3 DNA reads TGCAGTGCTAGAGGAATACAGGGGCGCGTAAACTATAATTCACCCCTCCACTTT. Translation gives CSARGIQGRVNYNSPLHF.

This clonotype was picked up a small number of times. The chain recombines TRBV7-9 with TRBJ1-2; D uncertain. The CDR3 sequence is 14 residues long. Germline loops: CDR1 SEHNR, CDR2 FQNEAQ (reference sequence). Trimming cost V 1 base and J 2 bases, with 8 bases left between them. CDR3 loop: CASSLVAENYGYTF. CDR3 nucleotides: TGTGCCAGCAGCTTAGTAGCAGAGAACTATGGCTACACCTTC.

This clonotype appeared once. The rearrangement links TRBV7-3 to TRBJ2-3; D may be TRBD2 (5 bases). The CDR3 totals 16 residues. V lost 5 bases and J 1 base, leaving 16 bases between the germline ends. CDR1 SGHTA and CDR2 FQGTGA come from the germline V gene. The CDR3 nucleotides read TGTGCCAGCAGCCCCCGAGAAATCGGGGGCACAGATACGCAGTATTTT. Its translation is CASSPREIGGTDTQYF.

The chain carries TRBV7-9 and TRBJ1-5; D is unresolved. This CDR3 region has 15 residues. V lost 2 bases to trimming and J lost 1 base, with 9 bases between them. Per germline, CDR1 SEHNR and CDR2 FQNEAQ (reference sequence). CDR3 residues: CASSLSPGSNQPQHF. DNA of the CDR3: TGTGCCAGCAGCTTATCCCCCGGGAGCAATCAGCCCCAGCATTTT.

This clonotype was recorded a few times. The chain joins TRBV5-1 to TRBJ1-1, with 7 nucleotides matching TRBD1. CDR3 size: 14 residues. V gave up 2 bases and J gave up 6 bases; unmatched junction bases: 7. Germline CDR1 and CDR2: SGHRS and YFSETQ. The DNA for the CDR3 is TGCGCCAGCAGCTTTACAGGGGTAACAGCTGAAGCTTTCTTT. Protein sequence: CASSFTGVTAEAFF.

The chain is built from TRBV9 and TRBJ2-7; D is possibly TRBD1 (6 bases). The CDR3 loop spans 17 amino acids. The germline V gene has CDR1 SGDLS and CDR2 YYNGEE. Trimming left V 0 bases short and J 1 base short, with 17 bases between. CDR3 amino acids: CASSVGGGQPPSYEQYF. CDR3 in DNA: TGTGCCAGCAGCGTAGGAGGAGGACAGCCTCCTTCCTACGAGCAGTACTTC.

This chain connects TRBV5-6 to TRBJ2-7; D might be TRBD1 (6 bases). CDR1 and CDR2 from the germline V gene are SGHDT and YYEEEE. The CDR3 covers 12 residues. V was pared by 4 bases and J by 6 bases, with 11 bases between. CDR3 region: CASSGTGPEQYF. The CDR3 DNA follows: TGTGCCAGCAGCGGAACAGGGCCCGAGCAGTACTTC.

This chain connects TRBV4-1 to TRBJ2-7; D unresolved. The CDR3 has 13 residues. V was cut by 6 bases and J by 4 bases, with 13 bases left in between. The germline V gene has CDR1 MGHRA and CDR2 YSYEKL. CDR3 sequence: CASRVRTEYEQYF. In DNA form, the CDR3 reads TGCGCCAGCAGGGTGCGAACGGAATACGAGCAGTACTTC.

This clonotype occurred a few times. This chain uses TRBV7-9 with TRBJ1-2; tentative D call: TRBD1 (5 bases). Germline V gene sequence: CDR1 SEHNR, CDR2 FQNEAQ (reference sequence). Trimming took 1 base from V and 3 from J, leaving 15 bases between them. The CDR3 is made up of 16 amino acids. Here the CDR3 reads CASSLDVDIADYGYTF. CDR3 sequence (DNA): TGTGCCAGCAGCTTAGATGTGGACATCGCCGACTATGGCTACACCTTC.

Details on this clonotype: Sequence at one end of the junction differs from germline and may be a read error. This chain links TRBV5-1 with TRBJ2-5; maybe TRBD2 (5 bases). The J call may not be correct, given that the DNA end is closer to TRBJ2-7. CDR1 SGHRS and CDR2 YFSETQ come from the germline V gene. CDR3 length: 14 amino acids. The CDR3 loop is CANSFFGVNYEQYF. The CDR3, as DNA: TGCGCCAACAGCTTTTTCGGGGTGAACTACGAGCAGTACTTC.